This paragraph covers one T cell receptor (beta chain) sequence. The data stem from a study of blood T cell repertoires in COVID-19. About the research overall: From T cells, B-cell-depleted T cells, or PBMCs came the material, which was cDNA or gDNA.

The protocol was immunoSEQ multiplex PCR, while the TCRdb copy is restricted to in-frame clones and leaves out a portion. The sample lists approximately 320,000 clones, roughly 90% occurring once. After removal of 6 bases from V and 8 bases from J, the junction contained 5 bases not matched to a gene. CDR3 length: 14 amino acids. Germline-derived CDR1 and CDR2 are MNHEY and SVGAGI. Sequenced: peripheral blood. The sequence was obtained from a woman in her thirties with COVID-19, enrolled during active disease. The chain couples TRBV6-5 to TRBJ2-1, with 12 bases aligning to TRBD1. CDR3 amino acids: CASSWGQGADEQFF. CDR3 sequence (DNA): TGTGCCAGCAGCTGGGGACAGGGGGCTGATGAGCAGTTCTTC.